The rows below give T cell receptor beta chains drawn from one sample of a study of cytomegalovirus exposure and HLA in healthy donors. Assay used: immunoSEQ multiplex PCR; TCRdb lists only in-frame clones, some missing. The sample has under 250,000 clones, over 75% seen once. The sequenced material came from PBMCs. The receptors shown here come from a young woman in good health and CMV-seropositive. CDR3s include the opening cysteine and the closing phenylalanine or tryptophan.

V	J	CDR3
TRBV18	TRBJ1-4	CASLPRQGLNEKLFF
TRBV28	TRBJ2-5	CASSPTSGKTQETQYF
TRBV14	TRBJ2-2	CASSRLSTSSGELFF
TRBV25-1	TRBJ2-7	CASSDLTGASYEQYF
TRBV19	TRBJ2-7	CASSIATLSYEQYF
TRBV6-5	TRBJ1-3	CASSASGNTIYF
TRBV5-1	TRBJ1-4	CASSFTATNEKLFF
TRBV7-9	TRBJ1-2	CASSLATGYFYGYTF
TRBV29-1	TRBJ1-2	CSVTRGDNYGYTF
TRBV7-9	TRBJ2-4	CASSLTRVEDIQYF
TRBV9	TRBJ2-7	CASSPFEPNPYEQYF
TRBV5-1	TRBJ2-1	CASSLTGFSYNEQFF
TRBV6-1	TRBJ1-4	CASSERQTPNEKLFF
TRBV27	TRBJ1-1	CASSYDSPPGAFF